This entry lists 8 T cell receptor beta chains sequenced from one sample in a study of response to subunit inactivated influenza vaccine. In TCRdb, the RT-PCR reads were re-called with MiXCR into one record per CDR3 protein. Among about 800,000 distinct CDR3 sequences listed, about 20% were seen once. The sequences come from PBMCs from blood, collected 5 to 6 days after vaccination. These receptors all stem from a middle-aged man who received an inactivated influenza vaccine.

This clonotype is termed medium-sized. V and J are TRBV10-3 and TRBJ2-1, with 12 bases identical to TRBD2. The CDR3 extends over 19 amino acids. Germline V gene sequence: CDR1 ENHRY, CDR2 SYGVKD. V dropped 5 bases and J dropped 3; count of bases not matched to a gene: 14. Here the CDR3 DNA reads TGTGCCATCAGTTCACCCTCCTCTAGCGGGAGGGCCCGCTACAATGAGCAGTTCTTC. Protein product: CAISSPSSSGRARYNEQFF.

The chain is built from TRBV29-1 and TRBJ1-2; D is perhaps TRBD1 (6 bases). The CDR3 covers 11 residues. The V gene lost 7 bases and the J gene lost 4 bases, with 10 bases spanning the gap. Germline V gives CDR1 SQVTM, CDR2 ANQGSEA. CDR3 DNA sequence: TGCAGCGGTAGGACAGTCTATGGCTACACCTTC. Protein product: CSGRTVYGYTF.

This clonotype has a handful of counts. The chain couples TRBV6-5 to TRBJ2-1; D possibly matches TRBD1 or TRBD2 (6 bases each). The CDR3 runs 13 residues. Trimming pared 2 bases from V and 7 bases from J, leaving 9 bases between. Germline CDR1 is MNHEY and CDR2 is SVGAGI. The CDR3 DNA reads as TGTGCCAGCAGTTACAGGGGGAGGAATGAGCAGTTCTTC. It specifies CASSYRGRNEQFF.

V gene TRBV29-1 combines with J gene TRBJ2-1, with 11 bases lining up with TRBD2. Unmatched junction bases numbered 6, after V lost 6 bases and J lost 2 bases. The CDR3 covers 15 residues. The germline CDR1 and CDR2 sequences are SQVTM and ANQGSEA. The CDR3 spells CSVPVLAGAYNEQFF. Here the CDR3 DNA reads TGCAGCGTCCCAGTACTAGCGGGAGCCTACAATGAGCAGTTCTTC.

In its sample, this clonotype was seen a few times. The gene calls are TRBV10-3 and TRBJ2-2; TRBD2 might be the D (7 bases). V lost 6 bases, J lost 4 bases, and 18 bases lay in between. CDR3 length: 16 residues. CDR1 ENHRY and CDR2 SYGVKD come from the germline V gene. For the CDR3, the DNA is TGTGCCATCAGCGATTGGGGGGGCCCATCCACCGGGGAGCTGTTTTTT. Translated, it gives CAISDWGGPSTGELFF.

In its sample, this clonotype was seen many times. DNA for the CDR3: TGTGCCAGCAGCTCCCGGGCCGTAGGGATGGGGTCCTACGAGCAGTACTTC. Protein sequence: CASSSRAVGMGSYEQYF. The V call is TRBV7-8, the J call TRBJ2-7; D remains ambiguous. V dropped 4 bases and J dropped 1 base, with 20 bases sitting between them. The V gene's germline CDR1 is SGHVS and CDR2 FQNEAQ. The CDR3 has 17 amino acids.

There are a few counts of this clonotype. This chain links TRBV5-5 with TRBJ1-2, with D perhaps matching TRBD1 (5 bases). Germline CDR1 reads SGHKS; CDR2 reads YYEKEE (reference sequence). The ends were cut back, 4 bases at V and 1 base at J, with 14 bases in the middle. The CDR3 loop spans 15 amino acids. For the CDR3, the DNA is TGTGCCAGCAGCACCCGGGACGGAGTTAACTATGGCTACACCTTC. It codes for CASSTRDGVNYGYTF.

The rearrangement joins TRBV20-1 to TRBJ2-7; TRBD1 matches at 7 bases. CDR3 length equals 16 residues. The V segment lost 3 bases and the J segment 7 bases; nucleotides outside the gene matches: 18. Germline CDR1 DFQATT, CDR2 SNEGSKA (reference sequence). Here the CDR3 reads CSASLVRGRRLGEQYF. The CDR3 DNA is TGCAGTGCTAGTTTGGTAAGGGGGCGCAGGCTCGGGGAGCAGTACTTC.